This T cell receptor beta chain was obtained from a study of CD8+CD57+ T cells in acquired aplastic anemia. At the level of the study: The average for DNA from sorted CD4+ and CD8+ cells was roughly 3 ug. Among healthy donors, CD4+ cells averaged roughly 11 million reads.

Study-wide findings and caveats: Overlap between patients and controls comprised almost 30 CD8+ CDR3 sequences.

TCR beta VDJ combinations and CDR3 sequences were profiled from genomic DNA. One entry per CDR3 protein, called by TCRdb with MiXCR from the reads. The sample records a few hundred thousand distinct CDR3 sequences, roughly 55% being singletons. This clonotype was counted many times. Its antigen is as yet unknown. One junction end does not reproduce the germline sequence, and a read error may be involved. Material for sequencing was sorted CD4+, CD8+, or CD8+CD57+ T cells (not recorded which) from PBMCs. This receptor was obtained from a human donor in good health.

This CDR3 is CASSQETERGRRYF. The CDR3 region has the DNA TGTGCCAGCAGCCAAGAGACCGAGCGGGGCCGGCGGTACTTT. The chain couples TRBV3-1 to TRBJ1-1, with a weak D call TRBD1 (5 bases). In germline, CDR1 is LGHDT, CDR2 YNNKEL (reference sequence). This CDR3 comprises 14 residues. Full variable domain (missing parts from reference TRBV3-1 and TRBJ1-1): DTAVSQTPKYLVTQMGNDKSIKCEQNLGHDTMYWYKQDSKKFLKIMFSYNNKELIINETVPNRFSPKSPDKAHLNLHINSLELGDSAVYFCASSQETERGRRYFGQGTRLTVV.